One sample yielded the 17 T cell receptor beta chains listed below, sequenced in a study of cytomegalovirus exposure and HLA in healthy donors listed by TCRdb under 2017. Receptors were amplified or captured by the immunoSEQ multiplex PCR assay. The multiplex PCR relied on a mix of 60 forward primers for TCR Vbeta segments and 13 reverse primers for TCR Jbeta segments. The clones in this table, taken by TCRdb from immuneACCESS, are in-frame only. Not every clone is retained; where verified, under half of the shortfall comes from an unresolved V gene, and the cause of the rest is unknown. This sample has 150,000 to 200,000 clones in its table, and more than 75% of those were observed once. 1.4% of the sample is in the top ten clones. The sample consisted of PBMCs. The receptors derive from a male donor in good health and CMV-seronegative.

The V gene is TRBV11-2, the J gene TRBJ2-1; 10 positions match TRBD2. V shed 5 bases, J shed 1 base, and the junction held 11 bases outside the gene matches. Per the germline V gene, CDR1 is SGHAT and CDR2 is FQNNGV. The CDR3 is made up of 18 amino acids. CDR3 bases: TGTGCCAGCAGCCCCATAAAGCGGGAGGGCAGGTCCTACAATGAGCAGTTCTTC. Its protein product is CASSPIKREGRSYNEQFF.

In its sample, this clone was seen a few times. The chain links TRBV19 to TRBJ2-3, with 7 bases that match TRBD2. The CDR3 extends over 13 amino acids. CDR1 and CDR2 (germline): LNHDA, SQIVND (reference sequence). Losses at the gene ends were 7 bases for V and 6 bases for J; bases not matched to a gene: 7. CDR3 in amino acids: CASNMGGYDTQYF. The CDR3 nucleotides are TGTGCCAGTAATATGGGGGGGTACGATACGCAGTATTTT.

The rearrangement uses TRBV7-8 and TRBJ2-3, with D tentatively TRBD1 (6 bases). The germline V and J ends were trimmed by 3 bases and 2 bases, with 9 bases remaining between them. CDR3 length: 14 residues. CDR1 and CDR2 from the germline V gene are SGHVS and FQNEAQ. The CDR3 spells CASSFRQVTDTQYF. CDR3 coding DNA: TGTGCCAGCAGCTTCAGACAGGTCACAGATACGCAGTATTTT.

In the case of this clone: At the DNA level, this CDR3 is encoded by other sequences in the same sample as well. The chain couples TRBV9 to TRBJ2-7; 7 nucleotides agree with TRBD2. Trimming at V came to 2 bases and at J to 2 bases, leaving 4 bases not matched to a gene. Germline V gene lookup returns CDR1 SGDLS and CDR2 YYNGEE. The CDR3 contains 14 residues. In DNA, the CDR3 is TGTGCCAGCAGCGTTGGTGGGAGGGCCTACGAGCAGTACTTC. Its protein is CASSVGGRAYEQYF. Combining the CDR3 with reference TRBV9 and TRBJ2-7 gives the whole variable domain DSGVTQTPKHLITATGQRVTLRCSPRSGDLSVYWYQQSLDQGLQFLIQYYNGEERAKGNILERFSAQQFPDLHSELNLSSLELGDSALYFCASSVGGRAYEQYFGPGTRLTVT.

CDR3 loop: CASRPNRGSTEAFF. CDR3 bases: TGTGCCAGCAGACCAAACAGGGGGTCCACTGAAGCTTTCTTT. The chain links TRBV6-5 to TRBJ1-1, with 8 nucleotides matching TRBD1. V was clipped by 6 bases and J by 4 bases; unmatched bases: 7. Germline CDR1 and CDR2: MNHEY and SVGAGI. The CDR3 spans 14 residues.

The chain recombines TRBV28 with TRBJ2-7; TRBD2 matches at 7 bases. The CDR3 length is 16 residues. Germline V lookup: CDR1 MDHEN, CDR2 SYDVKM. V lost 3 bases to trimming and J lost 6 bases; unmatched junction nucleotides: 14. This chain's CDR3 is CASSFPFGGGTSEQYF. CDR3 sequence (DNA): TGTGCCAGCAGTTTCCCCTTTGGGGGAGGGACCTCCGAGCAGTACTTC. The variable domain in full, completed from reference TRBV28 and TRBJ2-7, reads DVKVTQSSRYLVKRTGEKVFLECVQDMDHENMFWYRQDPGLGLRLIYFSYDVKMKEKGDIPEGYSVSREKKERFSLILESASTNQTSMYLCASSFPFGGGTSEQYFGPGTRLTVT.

This clone was recorded once. The chain joins TRBV4-1 to TRBJ2-3, with TRBD2 as a possible D gene (5 bases). The germline gives CDR1 MGHRA, CDR2 YSYEKL. V lost 0 bases and J 8 bases, leaving 12 bases between the germline ends. The CDR3 consists of 14 residues. The CDR3: CASSQESGRGTQYF. Here the CDR3 DNA reads TGCGCCAGCAGCCAAGAGTCTGGCCGGGGTACGCAGTATTTT.

The chain uses TRBV6-1 and TRBJ2-5; 7 bases align to TRBD2. From germline, CDR1 is MNHNS and CDR2 SASEGT. V lost 4 bases, J lost 7 bases, and 0 bases stayed unmatched. The CDR3 covers 11 residues. The CDR3 bases are TGTGCCAGCAGTGGGGGGGGGACCCAGTACTTC. Protein sequence: CASSGGGTQYF.

The chain couples TRBV4-3 to TRBJ1-2; D call uncertain. There are 14 residues in the CDR3. Trimming shortened V by 1 base and J by 4 bases, and 10 bases separated the two germline ends. CDR1 is LGHNA and CDR2 is YSLEER in the germline V gene. The CDR3 coding sequence is TGCGCCAGCAGCCAAGGGCCAGGATCCTATGGCTACACCTTC. It is translated as CASSQGPGSYGYTF.

The J gene is TRBJ2-1, the V gene TRBV7-7; possibly TRBD2 for D (5 bases). With 1 base removed from V and 4 bases from J, the gap between germline ends came to 11 bases. The CDR3 extends over 15 amino acids. Germline V gives CDR1 SSHAT, CDR2 FNYEAQ (reference sequence). CDR3 nucleotide sequence: TGTGCCAGCAGCTTAGGGCCAGCGGAGTACAATGAGCAGTTCTTC. Residues: CASSLGPAEYNEQFF.

This rearrangement joins TRBV2 to TRBJ2-3, with D uncertain. The germline V gene has CDR1 SNHLY and CDR2 FYNNEI. This CDR3 region has 15 residues. V was pared by 4 bases and J by 2 bases, with 13 bases between. The CDR3 region is CASSGGVPATDTQYF. CDR3 nucleotides: TGTGCCAGCAGTGGAGGAGTGCCTGCCACAGATACGCAGTATTTT.

The chain combines TRBV9 with TRBJ1-4, with D tentatively TRBD1 (5 bases). CDR3 length: 14 residues. Germline V gene sequence: CDR1 SGDLS, CDR2 YYNGEE. V lost 5 bases, J lost 1 base, and 9 bases lay in between. CDR3 DNA: TGTGCCAGCAGTGCGGGGGTAACTAATGAAAAACTGTTTTTT. Residues: CASSAGVTNEKLFF.

The rearrangement links TRBV29-1 to TRBJ2-1; 7 nucleotides line up with TRBD2. The CDR3 totals 14 residues. The V segment lost 6 bases and the J segment 0 bases; nucleotides outside the gene matches: 5. Germline CDR1 is SQVTM and CDR2 is ANQGSEA. The CDR3 is CSVLADSSYNEQFF. In nucleotides, the CDR3 is TGCAGCGTCCTAGCGGATAGCTCCTACAATGAGCAGTTCTTC.

This clone was observed a few times. The rearrangement uses TRBV7-6 and TRBJ2-5, with 11 positions matching TRBD2. J was trimmed by 4 bases and V by 5 bases; bases with no gene match: 9. CDR3 length: 16 residues. Per the germline V gene, CDR1 is SGHVS and CDR2 is FNYEAQ. CDR3: CASSRLGTSGGETQYF. The CDR3 bases are TGTGCCAGCAGCCGCCTTGGGACTAGCGGTGGAGAGACCCAGTACTTC.

This CDR3 is CASSLGQGYNEQFF. CDR3 nucleotide sequence: TGCGCCAGCAGCTTGGGACAGGGGTACAATGAGCAGTTCTTC. The chain links TRBV5-1 to TRBJ2-1; the match to TRBD1 covers 8 bases. The germline V gene encodes CDR1 SGHRS and CDR2 YFSETQ. The CDR3 contains 14 residues. V gave up 0 bases and J gave up 4 bases; unmatched junction bases: 0.

The V call is TRBV28, the J call TRBJ1-6; the match to TRBD1 covers 11 bases. Germline CDR1 and CDR2: MDHEN and SYDVKM. The CDR3 has 18 amino acids. V shed 7 bases and J 8 bases; nucleotides not matched to a gene: 16. CDR3 protein: CASNRWGDRGTRYSPLHF. The CDR3 DNA reads TGTGCCAGCAACCGGTGGGGGGACAGGGGGACTAGGTATTCACCCCTCCACTTT.

Comments on this clone: A junction boundary mismatches the germline segment, possibly from a read error. The chain is built from TRBV7-8 and TRBJ2-3; 11 bases map to TRBD2. The CDR3 is made up of 15 amino acids. Germline loops: CDR1 SGHVS, CDR2 FQNEAQ. The CDR3 nucleotides are TGTGCCAGCCGAAGACTAGCGGGAACCACAGATATGCAGTATTTT. This sequence encodes CASRRLAGTTDMQYF. Full variable domain (remainder filled in from reference TRBV7-8 and TRBJ2-3): GAGVSQSPRYKVAKRGQDVALRCDPISGHVSLFWYQQALGQGPEFLTYFQNEAQLDKSGLPSDRFFAERPEGSVSTLKIQRTQQEDSAVYLCASRRLAGTTDMQYFGPGTRLTVL.